This is a list of T cell receptor beta chains from one sample in a study of shared clonotypes between healthy human individuals. Libraries were prepared by immunoSEQ multiplex PCR; TCRdb keeps only in-frame clonotypes and omits some of them. Among more than 1,200,000 clones listed, just under 99% were seen once. Sequencing was done on a sample of naive CD4+ T cells sorted from blood. The receptors shown here come from a man aged 25-45 years in good health. Both conserved end residues are part of each CDR3. D genes are given only for firm matches. Rows may omit the clone size; those that give it use once, few, many or a size class.

clone_size	d_call	v_call	j_call	cdr3_aa	cdr3_nt
-	TRBD1	TRBV7-9	TRBJ1-5	CASSRTGDGPQHF	TGTGCCAGCAGCCGGACAGGGGACGGGCCCCAGCATTTT
-	-	TRBV5-4	TRBJ1-1	CASSLSLGNTEAFF	TGTGCCAGCAGCTTGTCCCTGGGGAACACTGAAGCTTTCTTT
-	-	TRBV5-1	TRBJ2-1	CASSLAQGSAYNEQFF	TGCGCCAGCAGCCTCGCTCAGGGTTCAGCCTACAATGAGCAGTTCTTC
-	-	TRBV10-1	TRBJ1-2	CASGNGDGYTF	TGCGCCAGCGGCAATGGCGACGGCTACACCTTC
-	TRBD2	TRBV28	TRBJ2-1	CASSRLAGVGNEQFF	TGTGCCAGCAGCAGACTAGCGGGAGTGGGCAATGAGCAGTTCTTC
-	-	TRBV28	TRBJ2-2	CASRLGVLGELFF	TGTGCCAGCAGATTAGGGGTTTTGGGGGAGCTGTTTTTT
-	-	TRBV5-1	TRBJ2-1	CASSQGLGDNEQFF	TGCGCCAGCAGCCAGGGACTCGGGGACAATGAGCAGTTCTTC
-	TRBD2	TRBV7-8	TRBJ2-7	CASSSRLRLTSGSHYEQYF	TGTGCCAGCAGCTCCCGTTTACGTCTAACTAGCGGGAGCCACTACGAGCAGTACTTC
-	-	TRBV19	TRBJ2-5	CASTPTRRERQETQYF	TGTGCCAGTACTCCCACCCGACGGGAGCGTCAAGAGACCCAGTACTTC
-	TRBD1	TRBV5-1	TRBJ1-4	CASSRDRANEKLFF	TGCGCCAGCAGCCGGGACAGGGCTAATGAAAAACTGTTTTTT
-	-	TRBV7-6	TRBJ2-3	CASSPRGSDTQYF	TGTGCCAGCAGCCCCCGAGGCTCAGATACGCAGTATTTT
-	TRBD1	TRBV29-1	TRBJ2-1	CSVGLTGIDEQFF	TGCAGCGTTGGCTTGACAGGGATCGATGAGCAGTTCTTC
-	TRBD2	TRBV9	TRBJ2-7	CASSVTVGGAGGSYEQYF	TGTGCCAGCAGCGTAACTGTGGGCGGAGCGGGAGGGTCCTACGAGCAGTACTTC
-	TRBD2	TRBV5-1	TRBJ2-1	CASSFSGPGNEQFF	TGCGCCAGCAGCTTTAGCGGGCCAGGGAATGAGCAGTTCTTC
-	-	TRBV5-1	TRBJ2-7	CASSLEGVSYEQYF	TGCGCCAGCAGCCTTGAGGGGGTTTCCTACGAGCAGTACTTC
-	-	TRBV18	TRBJ1-3	CASSPKTSTSGNTIYF	TGTGCCAGCTCACCGAAAACTTCCACATCTGGAAACACCATATATTTT
-	-	TRBV28	TRBJ1-1	CASSTFAGGNTEAFF	TGTGCCAGCAGTACCTTCGCGGGGGGGAACACTGAAGCTTTCTTT
-	TRBD2	TRBV6-1	TRBJ2-3	CASKTSGKADTQYF	TGTGCCAGCAAGACTAGCGGGAAGGCAGATACGCAGTATTTT
-	TRBD2	TRBV9	TRBJ2-1	CASSPSGSSYNEQFF	TGTGCCAGCAGCCCTAGCGGGAGCTCCTACAATGAGCAGTTCTTC
-	-	TRBV29-1	TRBJ2-7	CSVDRTGGSEQYF	TGCAGCGTTGATCGGACAGGAGGGTCCGAGCAGTACTTC
-	TRBD1	TRBV7-3	TRBJ2-3	CASSLIPGGADTQYF	TGTGCCAGCAGCTTAATCCCAGGGGGCGCAGATACGCAGTATTTT
-	-	TRBV19	TRBJ2-1	CASSIDALTTKKFF	TGTGCCAGTAGTATAGACGCTTTGACTACCAAGAAGTTCTTC
-	TRBD2	TRBV15	TRBJ2-1	CATSSGGTSGPNEQFF	TGTGCCACCAGCAGCGGGGGGACTAGCGGACCGAATGAGCAGTTCTTC
-	-	TRBV15	TRBJ2-5	CATSPHRPAQETQYF	TGTGCCACCAGCCCCCACCGGCCAGCCCAAGAGACCCAGTACTTC
-	-	TRBV5-8	TRBJ1-2	CASSTRGPNYGYTF	TGTGCCAGCAGCACTCGGGGACCTAACTATGGCTACACCTTC
-	-	TRBV9	TRBJ1-1	CASSGRSRGENTEAFF	TGTGCCAGCAGCGGCAGGTCCCGCGGGGAGAACACTGAAGCTTTCTTT
-	-	TRBV30	TRBJ2-2	CAWSVLETGELFF	TGTGCCTGGAGCGTTTTGGAGACCGGGGAGCTGTTTTTT
-	-	TRBV7-2	TRBJ1-1	CASSLDGGSNTEAFF	TGTGCCAGCAGCTTAGATGGGGGCTCCAACACTGAAGCTTTCTTT
-	-	TRBV6-5	TRBJ1-2	CASSYGAGLEGYTF	TGTGCCAGCAGTTACGGGGCAGGGCTTGAGGGCTACACCTTC
-	-	TRBV6-1	TRBJ1-5	CASSARLSRNQPQHF	TGTGCCAGCAGTGCCCGGTTGAGCCGCAATCAGCCCCAGCATTTT
-	-	TRBV7-2	TRBJ1-4	CASSLGVGEKLFF	TGTGCCAGCAGCTTAGGAGTGGGTGAAAAACTGTTTTTT
-	-	TRBV2	TRBJ1-1	CASSTSQGSEAFF	TGTGCCAGCAGCACGTCACAGGGTTCTGAAGCTTTCTTT
-	-	TRBV5-1	TRBJ1-2	CASSPRLEPYYGYTF	TGCGCCAGCAGCCCAAGACTGGAACCTTACTATGGCTACACCTTC
-	TRBD2	TRBV19	TRBJ2-1	CASSSLAGGQAHNEQFF	TGTGCCAGTAGTAGCCTAGCGGGAGGCCAAGCACACAATGAGCAGTTCTTC
-	TRBD1	TRBV5-8	TRBJ1-5	CASSLVTGPPGTQHF	TGTGCCAGCAGCTTGGTGACAGGGCCCCCCGGGACCCAGCATTTT
once	TRBD2	TRBV6-4	TRBJ2-3	CASSLSGRVTDTQYF	TGTGCCAGCAGTCTTAGCGGGAGAGTAACAGATACGCAGTATTTT
-	-	TRBV7-9	TRBJ2-3	CASSLVVAADTQYF	TGTGCCAGCAGCTTAGTCGTGGCGGCAGATACGCAGTATTTT
-	TRBD1	TRBV28	TRBJ1-2	CASRQTGGAGYGYTF	TGTGCCAGCAGACAAACAGGGGGCGCCGGCTATGGCTACACCTTC
-	TRBD2	TRBV11-3	TRBJ2-1	CASSPSGTSYNEQFF	TGTGCCAGCAGCCCTAGCGGGACCTCCTACAATGAGCAGTTCTTC
-	TRBD2	TRBV2	TRBJ2-3	CASSDLGGSTDTQYF	TGTGCCAGCAGTGACTTGGGGGGGAGCACAGATACGCAGTATTTT
-	-	TRBV5-1	TRBJ1-2	CASSLDPPTTGTYGYTF	TGCGCCAGCAGCTTGGATCCCCCCACAACAGGCACCTATGGCTACACCTTC
-	TRBD2	TRBV10-2	TRBJ2-1	CASSVPTSGKTYNEQFF	TGCGCCAGCAGTGTGCCGACTAGCGGGAAGACCTACAATGAGCAGTTCTTC
-	TRBD2	TRBV5-1	TRBJ2-7	CASSQGTTRYEQYF	TGCGCCAGCAGCCAAGGGACTACCAGATACGAGCAGTACTTC
-	-	TRBV5-4	TRBJ2-7	CASSQESQSSYEQYF	TGTGCCAGCAGTCAAGAATCGCAAAGCTCCTACGAGCAGTACTTC
-	TRBD1	TRBV2	TRBJ1-3	CASSIQGQGNTIYF	TGTGCCAGCAGCATACAGGGGCAAGGAAACACCATATATTTT
-	-	TRBV5-8	TRBJ1-2	CASSLAGVYGYTF	TGTGCCAGCAGCTTGGCCGGGGTGTACGGCTACACCTTC
-	-	TRBV2	TRBJ2-7	CASSEGGPVYEQYF	TGTGCCAGCAGCGAGGGTGGCCCAGTCTACGAGCAGTACTTC
-	-	TRBV28	TRBJ2-1	CASSLRHGYVEQFF	TGTGCCAGCAGTTTACGACATGGCTATGTGGAGCAGTTCTTC
-	-	TRBV6-1	TRBJ1-5	CASSGGSSNQPQHF	TGTGCCAGCAGTGGAGGGAGTAGCAATCAGCCCCAGCATTTT
-	TRBD1	TRBV6-6	TRBJ1-2	CASREPGQGLFGYTF	TGTGCCAGCAGAGAACCGGGACAGGGCCTTTTCGGCTACACCTTC
-	-	TRBV25-1	TRBJ1-2	CASSETNNYGYTF	TGTGCCAGCAGCGAAACTAATAACTATGGCTACACCTTC
-	-	TRBV5-1	TRBJ2-3	CASSRDFSSTDTQYF	TGCGCCAGCAGCCGGGACTTCTCTAGCACAGATACGCAGTATTTT
-	-	TRBV28	TRBJ1-4	CASTPSGRANEKLFF	TGTGCCAGCACCCCCAGCGGGCGCGCTAATGAAAAACTGTTTTTT
-	-	TRBV5-4	TRBJ2-7	CASTPNLNNEQYF	TGTGCCAGCACCCCCAACCTGAACAACGAGCAGTACTTC
-	TRBD2	TRBV27	TRBJ2-1	CASSLRWRERVWNEQFF	TGTGCCAGCAGTCTCCGTTGGCGGGAGCGGGTTTGGAATGAGCAGTTCTTC
-	-	TRBV7-8	TRBJ1-4	CASRQNRVDEKLFF	TGTGCCAGCAGGCAGAACAGGGTGGATGAAAAACTGTTTTTT
-	-	TRBV5-4	TRBJ2-5	CASRERGGTETQYF	TGTGCCAGCAGAGAGAGAGGGGGTACGGAGACCCAGTACTTC
-	TRBD2	TRBV14	TRBJ2-7	CASSQVGGRYEQYF	TGTGCCAGCAGCCAAGTTGGCGGGAGGTACGAGCAGTACTTC
-	-	TRBV9	TRBJ2-1	CASSWTTNNEQFF	TGTGCCAGCAGCTGGACCACGAACAATGAGCAGTTCTTC